The following is a T cell receptor (beta chain) sequence with its context. The antigen remains undetermined. The CDR3 contains 16 residues. CDR1 and CDR2 from the germline V gene are MDHEN and SYDVKM. Deletions cut 6 bases from V and 0 bases from J, with 14 bases between. The record originates from a study of T-cell reconstitution after alpha-beta-depleted transplantation in children. Findings of the study overall: Several hundred rapidly expanded clones from non-depleted graft cells reportedly supplied alpha-beta T cells about two months post-transplant. The authors attributed T-cell counts and diversity one year after transplant mostly to newly produced T cells.

Unique molecular identifiers tagged the TCRbeta library. TCRdb re-analysed the PCR reads in MiXCR, keeping a single row per CDR3 protein. The table shows some 120,000 distinct CDR3 sequences, with about 9.9% occurring only once. This clonotype was sampled from a girl under two years old who had a stem cell transplant for combined immunodeficiency, so the T cells may come from the graft donor. This specimen consisted of PBMCs, mostly from graft donor cells, obtained 180 days after TCRalphabeta/CD19-depleted stem cell transplant. The rearrangement uses TRBV28 and TRBJ1-4, with D unresolved. The CDR3 protein is CASRSGRHATNEKLFF. DNA of the CDR3: TGTGCCAGCAGATCCGGACGCCACGCAACTAATGAAAAACTGTTTTTT.